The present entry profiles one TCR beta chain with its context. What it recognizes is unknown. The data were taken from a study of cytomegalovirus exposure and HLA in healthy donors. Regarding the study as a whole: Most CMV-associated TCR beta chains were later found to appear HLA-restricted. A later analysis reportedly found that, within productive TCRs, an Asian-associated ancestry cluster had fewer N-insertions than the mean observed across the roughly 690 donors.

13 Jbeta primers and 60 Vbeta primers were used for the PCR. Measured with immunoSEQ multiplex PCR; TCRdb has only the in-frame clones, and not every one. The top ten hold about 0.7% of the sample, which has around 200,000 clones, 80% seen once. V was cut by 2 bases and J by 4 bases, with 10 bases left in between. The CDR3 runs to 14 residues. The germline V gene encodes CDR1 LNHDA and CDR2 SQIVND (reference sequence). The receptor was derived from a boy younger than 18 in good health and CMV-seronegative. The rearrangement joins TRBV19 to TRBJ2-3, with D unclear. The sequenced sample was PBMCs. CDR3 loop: CASSISGFADTQYF. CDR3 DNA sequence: TGTGCCAGTAGTATATCCGGGTTTGCAGATACGCAGTATTTT.